The clone carrying this T cell receptor (beta chain) was seen only a few times. Antigen specificity is unknown. V dropped 5 bases and J dropped 7; count of bases not matched to a gene: 13. CDR1 is SGHTA, CDR2 FQGNSA, per germline. The CDR3 runs 17 residues. PCR was performed using 60 Vbeta and 13 Jbeta primers. The assay was immunoSEQ multiplex PCR, and TCRdb's table has in-frame clones only and misses some. The table records 100,000 to 150,000 clones, around 80% of them present only once. The entry originates in a study of cytomegalovirus exposure and HLA in healthy donors. Study-wide findings and caveats: Earlier findings revealed that most TCR beta V segments proved productive either about 87% or about 30% of the time. The majority of CMV-associated TCR beta chains were reported as apparently HLA-restricted in a later analysis. An Asian-associated ancestry cluster reportedly showed fewer N-insertions than the approximately 650-donor mean in a later analysis. TCR beta V- and J-gene trimming, according to a later analysis, was linked to a missense DCLRE1C variant.

The chain has TRBV7-2 and TRBJ2-3, with 12 nucleotides matching TRBD2. The sequence derives from a woman in her forties or fifties in good health and CMV-seropositive. Material for sequencing was PBMCs. CDR3 amino acids: CASSARLAGELRNTQYF. The CDR3 DNA sequence: TGTGCCAGCAGCGCTAGACTAGCGGGAGAGCTTCGGAATACGCAGTATTTT.